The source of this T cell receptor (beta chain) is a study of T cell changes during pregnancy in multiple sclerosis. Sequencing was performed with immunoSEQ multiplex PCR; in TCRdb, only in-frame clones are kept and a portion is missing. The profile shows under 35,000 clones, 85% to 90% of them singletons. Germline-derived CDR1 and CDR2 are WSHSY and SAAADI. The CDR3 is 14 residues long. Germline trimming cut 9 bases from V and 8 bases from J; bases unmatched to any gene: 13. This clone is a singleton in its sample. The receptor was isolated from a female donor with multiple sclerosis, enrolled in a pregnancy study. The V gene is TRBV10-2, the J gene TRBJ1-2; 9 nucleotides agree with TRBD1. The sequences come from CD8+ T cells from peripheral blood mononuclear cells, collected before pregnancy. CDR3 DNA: TGCGCCAGTGCTGGCCGGGACAGGGTGGACGGCTACACCTTC. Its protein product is CASAGRDRVDGYTF.